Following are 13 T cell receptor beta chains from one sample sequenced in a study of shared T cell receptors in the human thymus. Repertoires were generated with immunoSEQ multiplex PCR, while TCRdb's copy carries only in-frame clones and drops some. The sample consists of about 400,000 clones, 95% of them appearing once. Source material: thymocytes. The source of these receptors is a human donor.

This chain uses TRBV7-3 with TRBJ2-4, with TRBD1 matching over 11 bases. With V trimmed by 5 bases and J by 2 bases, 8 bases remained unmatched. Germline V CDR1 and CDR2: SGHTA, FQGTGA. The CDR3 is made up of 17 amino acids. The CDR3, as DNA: TGTGCCAGCAGCCTATCAGGACAGGGGGCTCCCAAAAACATTCAGTACTTC. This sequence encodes CASSLSGQGAPKNIQYF.

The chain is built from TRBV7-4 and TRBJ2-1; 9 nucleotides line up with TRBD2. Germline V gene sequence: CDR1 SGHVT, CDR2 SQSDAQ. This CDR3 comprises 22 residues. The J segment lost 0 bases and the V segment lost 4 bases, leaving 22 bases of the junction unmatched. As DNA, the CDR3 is TGTGCCAGCAGCTCGGTTCTGGATGGACTAGCGCGCCCCGCGAGCTCCTACAATGAGCAGTTCTTC. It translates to CASSSVLDGLARPASSYNEQFF.

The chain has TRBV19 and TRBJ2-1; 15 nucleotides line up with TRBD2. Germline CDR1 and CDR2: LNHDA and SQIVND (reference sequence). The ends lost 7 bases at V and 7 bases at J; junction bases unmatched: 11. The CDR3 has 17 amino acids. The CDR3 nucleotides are TGTGCCAGTACCCGGACTAGCGGGAGGGACCCTTCTAATGAGCAGTTCTTC. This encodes CASTRTSGRDPSNEQFF.

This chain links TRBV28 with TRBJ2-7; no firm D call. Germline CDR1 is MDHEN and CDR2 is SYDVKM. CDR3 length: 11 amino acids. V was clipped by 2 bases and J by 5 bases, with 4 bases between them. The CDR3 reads CASSLRNEQYF. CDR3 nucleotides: TGTGCCAGCAGTTTAAGGAACGAGCAGTACTTC. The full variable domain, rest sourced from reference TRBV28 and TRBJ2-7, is DVKVTQSSRYLVKRTGEKVFLECVQDMDHENMFWYRQDPGLGLRLIYFSYDVKMKEKGDIPEGYSVSREKKERFSLILESASTNQTSMYLCASSLRNEQYFGPGTRLTVT.

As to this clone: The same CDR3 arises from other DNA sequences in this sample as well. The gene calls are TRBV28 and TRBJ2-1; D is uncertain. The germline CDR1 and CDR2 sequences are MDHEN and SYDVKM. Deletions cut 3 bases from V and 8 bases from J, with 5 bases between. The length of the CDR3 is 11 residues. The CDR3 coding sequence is TGTGCCAGCAGTTTTGGAGATGAGCAGTTCTTC. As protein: CASSFGDEQFF.

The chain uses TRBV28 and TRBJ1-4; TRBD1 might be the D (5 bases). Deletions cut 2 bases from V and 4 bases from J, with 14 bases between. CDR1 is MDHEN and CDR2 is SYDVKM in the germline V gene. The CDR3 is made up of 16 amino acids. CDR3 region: CASSLAGSRSNEKLFF. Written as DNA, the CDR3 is TGTGCCAGCAGTTTAGCAGGGAGTAGAAGTAATGAAAAACTGTTTTTT.

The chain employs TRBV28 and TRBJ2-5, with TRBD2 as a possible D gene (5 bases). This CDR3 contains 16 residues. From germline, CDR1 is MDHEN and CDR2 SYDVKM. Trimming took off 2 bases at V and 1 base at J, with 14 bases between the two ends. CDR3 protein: CASSLAKAGTQETQYF. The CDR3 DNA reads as TGTGCCAGCAGTTTAGCTAAGGCGGGTACCCAAGAGACCCAGTACTTC.

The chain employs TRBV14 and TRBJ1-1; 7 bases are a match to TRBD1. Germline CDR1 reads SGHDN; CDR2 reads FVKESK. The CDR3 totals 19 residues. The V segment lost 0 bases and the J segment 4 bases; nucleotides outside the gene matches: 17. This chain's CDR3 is CASSQDWRQGRGIGTEAFF. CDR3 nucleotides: TGTGCCAGCAGCCAAGATTGGCGACAGGGTCGGGGAATAGGCACTGAAGCTTTCTTT.

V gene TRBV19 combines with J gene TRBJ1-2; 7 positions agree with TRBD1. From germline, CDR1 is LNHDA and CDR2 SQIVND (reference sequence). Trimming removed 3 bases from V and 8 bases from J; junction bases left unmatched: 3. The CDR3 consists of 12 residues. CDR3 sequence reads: CASSIGTDGYTF. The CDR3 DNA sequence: TGTGCCAGTAGTATCGGGACAGACGGCTACACCTTC. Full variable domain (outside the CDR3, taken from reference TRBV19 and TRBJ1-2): DGGITQSPKYLFRKEGQNVTLSCEQNLNHDAMYWYRQDPGQGLRLIYYSQIVNDFQKGDIAEGYSVSREKKESFPLTVTSAQKNPTAFYLCASSIGTDGYTFGSGTRLTVV.

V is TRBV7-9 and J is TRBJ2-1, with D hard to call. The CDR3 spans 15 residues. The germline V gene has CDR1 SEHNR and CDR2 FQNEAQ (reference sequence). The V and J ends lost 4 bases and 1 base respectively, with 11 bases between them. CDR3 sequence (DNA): TGTGCCAGCAGCTGCCGCGAGAAATCCTACAATGAGCAGTTCTTC. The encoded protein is CASSCREKSYNEQFF.

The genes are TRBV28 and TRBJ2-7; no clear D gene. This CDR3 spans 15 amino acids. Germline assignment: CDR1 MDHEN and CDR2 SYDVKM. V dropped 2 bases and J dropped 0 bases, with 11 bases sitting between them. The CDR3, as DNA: TGTGCCAGCAGTTTAAGAGTTTGGAGCTCCTACGAGCAGTACTTC. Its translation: CASSLRVWSSYEQYF. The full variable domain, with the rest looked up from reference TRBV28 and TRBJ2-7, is DVKVTQSSRYLVKRTGEKVFLECVQDMDHENMFWYRQDPGLGLRLIYFSYDVKMKEKGDIPEGYSVSREKKERFSLILESASTNQTSMYLCASSLRVWSSYEQYFGPGTRLTVT.

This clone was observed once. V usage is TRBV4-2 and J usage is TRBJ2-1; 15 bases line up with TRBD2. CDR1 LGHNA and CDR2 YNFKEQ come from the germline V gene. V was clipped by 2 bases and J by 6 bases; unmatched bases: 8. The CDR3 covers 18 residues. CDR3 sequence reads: CASSQIWTSGRASNEQFF. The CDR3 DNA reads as TGTGCCAGCAGCCAAATTTGGACTAGCGGGAGGGCTAGCAATGAGCAGTTCTTC.

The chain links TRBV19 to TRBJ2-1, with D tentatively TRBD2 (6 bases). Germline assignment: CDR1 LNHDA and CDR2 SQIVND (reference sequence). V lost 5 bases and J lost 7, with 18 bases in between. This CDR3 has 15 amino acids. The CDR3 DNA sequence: TGTGCCAGTAGTTTGACACCCGGGACTCTTAATGAGCAGTTCTTC. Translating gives CASSLTPGTLNEQFF.